The clone carrying this T cell receptor (beta chain) was counted only a few times. The antigen remains undetermined. Trimming left V 0 bases short and J 8 bases short, with 16 bases between. Per the germline V gene, CDR1 is SGHDN and CDR2 is FVKESK. The CDR3 length is 16 residues. The record originates from a study of T-cell memory formation after mild COVID-19. Study-level points and caveats: Those CD4+ clones that contracted were mainly in CM and EM (CD8+ ones in EMRA).

TCRdb fed the 5' RACE reads into MiXCR, producing one record per CDR3 protein. The sample lists about 540,000 distinct CDR3 sequences; roughly 22% were seen once. The receptor was isolated from an adult woman who had mild COVID-19 (a few samples of this study predate the infection). Cell type and time point are not known. Material for sequencing was PBMCs or a T cell subset sorted from them (not recorded which). V is TRBV14 and J is TRBJ2-2, with a possible D match to TRBD1 (6 bases). CDR3 in amino acids: CASSQDGTWGKGELFF. The CDR3 DNA follows: TGTGCCAGCAGCCAAGATGGGACATGGGGAAAAGGGGAGCTGTTTTTT.